The 29 T cell receptor beta chains in this list originate from one sample, sequenced in a study of blood T cell repertoires in COVID-19. Produced via immunoSEQ multiplex PCR; TCRdb's table is partial and in-frame only. Of about 59,000 clones listed, about 80% are singletons. The sample taken for sequencing was peripheral blood. These TCRs come from a man in his 60s with acute or convalescent COVID-19.

This rearrangement joins TRBV29-1 to TRBJ2-5, with TRBD1 identical over 9 bases. CDR1 SQVTM and CDR2 ANQGSEA come from the germline V gene. The junction had 1 base not matched to a gene; V was cut back by 6 bases and J by 2 bases. The CDR3 has 12 amino acids. The CDR3 spells CSVGQGQETQYF. The DNA for the CDR3 is TGCAGCGTCGGACAGGGGCAAGAGACCCAGTACTTC.

The genes are TRBV4-1 and TRBJ2-7; D not resolved. Germline V gene data show CDR1 as MGHRA and CDR2 as YSYEKL. V lost 4 bases and J lost 7, with 14 bases in between. This CDR3 is built from 13 residues. The CDR3 here is CASSLSISREQYF. The CDR3 DNA reads as TGCGCCAGCAGCCTTAGTATCTCGAGGGAGCAGTACTTC.

The V and J genes are TRBV15 and TRBJ2-3, with 12 bases fitting TRBD2. Trimming cost V 5 bases and J 3 bases; bases outside gene matches: 6. The CDR3 runs to 16 residues. Germline CDR1 and CDR2: LNHNV and YYDKDF (reference sequence). The CDR3 DNA sequence: TGTGCCACCAGCCTACCGACTAGCGGGAGTACAGATACGCAGTATTTT. Protein: CATSLPTSGSTDTQYF.

The V gene is TRBV5-1, the J gene TRBJ1-2; 8 bases agree with TRBD1. V dropped 2 bases and J dropped 1; count of bases not matched to a gene: 4. Germline V CDR1 and CDR2: SGHRS, YFSETQ. This CDR3 region has 15 residues. The CDR3 DNA follows: TGCGCCAGCAGCTTCCCGGGACAGGTTAACTATGGCTACACCTTC. It encodes CASSFPGQVNYGYTF.

Here the CDR3 DNA reads TGTGCCAGCAGTTTAAAGGGGTTTGTAGGGGATACGCAGTATTTT. As protein: CASSLKGFVGDTQYF. This chain links TRBV27 with TRBJ2-3; weak D call: TRBD1 (5 bases). In germline, CDR1 is MNHEY, CDR2 SMNVEV (reference sequence). This CDR3 contains 15 residues. The V and J ends lost 2 bases and 6 bases respectively, with 15 bases between them.

The chain has TRBV7-2 and TRBJ1-2, with a weak D call TRBD1 (5 bases). The CDR3 runs to 15 residues. Trimming removed 2 bases at V and 0 bases at J, with 10 bases between. Looked up from germline, CDR1 is SGHTA and CDR2 is FQGNSA. The CDR3 reads CASSLQGSANYGYTF. The CDR3 bases are TGTGCCAGCAGCTTACAGGGATCAGCTAACTATGGCTACACCTTC.

The CDR3: CASSLGWGSNYGYTF. CDR3 DNA sequence: TGTGCCAGCAGCTTAGGTTGGGGCTCTAACTATGGCTACACCTTC. This rearrangement joins TRBV7-9 to TRBJ1-2, with a possible D match to TRBD1 (5 bases). Trimming shortened V by 1 base and J by 0 bases, and 9 bases separated the two germline ends. In germline, CDR1 is SEHNR, CDR2 FQNEAQ (reference sequence). This CDR3 has 15 amino acids.

This chain links TRBV7-9 with TRBJ1-2, with no clear D. The CDR3 runs 15 residues. CDR1 and CDR2 from the germline V gene are SEHNR and FQNEAQ (reference sequence). Trimming took 0 bases from V and 8 from J, leaving 16 bases between them. The CDR3 region has the DNA TGTGCCAGCAGCTTAGCACTCGACTCTGGCGGGGGCTACACCTTC. Residues: CASSLALDSGGGYTF.

The chain employs TRBV21-1 and TRBJ2-7; the table's D call of TRBD1 was not tested on the DNA. TRBV21-1 is flagged as a pseudogene. The CDR3 runs to 15 residues. CDR3 residues: CASSPHDRNSYEQYF. DNA of the CDR3: TGTGCCAGCAGCCCCCATGACAGGAACTCCTACGAGCAGTACTTC.

The chain uses TRBV5-1 and TRBJ2-7; no firm D call. The CDR3 runs 11 residues. V was cut by 4 bases and J by 7 bases, with 9 bases left in between. Germline CDR1 and CDR2: SGHRS and YFSETQ. This CDR3 reads CASSLAEEQYF. Written as DNA, the CDR3 is TGCGCCAGCAGCCTTGCGGAGGAGCAGTACTTC.

The chain couples TRBV7-7 to TRBJ2-3, with D uncertain. V lost 1 base, J lost 4 bases, and 12 bases lay in between. The CDR3 runs to 15 residues. CDR1 is SSHAT and CDR2 is FNYEAQ in the germline V gene (reference sequence). CDR3 nucleotides: TGTGCCAGCAGCTTAGGTGCCAGCGTCGCAGATACGCAGTATTTT. This gives the protein CASSLGASVADTQYF.

The CDR3, as DNA: TGTGCCAGCAGCGTAGCGGGGGTGGCCACTGAAGCTTTCTTT. It encodes CASSVAGVATEAFF. V gene TRBV9 combines with J gene TRBJ1-1, with a possible D match to TRBD1 (5 bases). The CDR3 is 14 residues long. The V gene lost 0 bases and the J gene lost 4 bases, with 10 bases spanning the gap. Germline V CDR1 and CDR2: SGDLS, YYNGEE.

The chain has TRBV5-4 and TRBJ2-7, with D tentatively TRBD2 (7 bases). The V end lost 0 bases, the J end lost 6 bases, and 16 bases lay between the germline ends. This CDR3 has 15 amino acids. In germline, CDR1 is SGHNT, CDR2 YYREEE (reference sequence). CDR3 amino acids: CASSLGGGDPLEQYF. DNA of the CDR3: TGTGCCAGCAGCTTGGGGGGGGGCGATCCTCTCGAGCAGTACTTC.

The CDR3 sequence: CASSTTGMYNSPLHF. CDR3 DNA: TGTGCCAGCTCCACGACAGGGATGTATAATTCACCCCTCCACTTT. V is TRBV18 and J is TRBJ1-6; 7 positions agree with TRBD1. Germline CDR1 is KGHSH and CDR2 is LQKENI. The CDR3 runs to 15 residues. Trimming removed 6 bases from V and 4 bases from J; junction bases left unmatched: 6.

This clone was recorded only once. The chain couples TRBV6-4 to TRBJ2-4; TRBD1 matches 7 bases. Germline loops: CDR1 MRHNA, CDR2 SNTAGT. The CDR3 consists of 14 residues. V was pared by 7 bases and J by 4 bases, with 7 bases of the junction left unmatched. The CDR3 nucleotides are TGTGCCAGCATCCTAGGGGGCCCTAAAAACATTCAGTACTTC. It specifies CASILGGPKNIQYF.

The CDR3 here is CASSRHREGEKLFF. Here the CDR3 DNA reads TGTGCCAGCAGTCGTCACAGGGAGGGCGAAAAACTGTTTTTT. The chain links TRBV6-7 to TRBJ1-4; maybe TRBD1 (6 bases). TRBV6-7 is an ORF, and what it does is uncertain. V shed 5 bases and J shed 8 bases, with 15 bases lying between them. There are 14 residues in the CDR3.

The gene calls are TRBV7-9 and TRBJ2-2, with 7 nucleotides matching TRBD1. CDR3 length equals 16 residues. Looked up from germline, CDR1 is SEHNR and CDR2 is FQNEAQ (reference sequence). J gave up 0 bases and V 5 bases, and 6 bases lay outside the gene matches. This chain's CDR3 is CASSPRQGTNTGELFF. CDR3 sequence (DNA): TGTGCCAGCAGCCCAAGACAGGGAACGAACACCGGGGAGCTGTTTTTT.

The rearrangement joins TRBV28 to TRBJ2-7; no definite D call. In germline, CDR1 is MDHEN, CDR2 SYDVKM. The V gene lost 4 bases and the J gene lost 3 bases, with 4 bases spanning the gap. The CDR3 is 11 residues long. The CDR3 DNA reads as TGTGCCAGCAGTTACAACTACGAGCAGTACTTC. It translates to CASSYNYEQYF.

This clone was counted only a few times. This chain connects TRBV30 to TRBJ1-5, with 7 positions matching TRBD1. The junction had 2 bases not matched to a gene; V was cut back by 5 bases and J by 4 bases. This CDR3 spans 12 amino acids. The V gene's germline CDR1 is GTSNPN and CDR2 SVGIG (reference sequence). CDR3 sequence (DNA): TGTGCCTGGGACAGGGTGAATCAGCCCCAGCATTTT. It specifies CAWDRVNQPQHF.

The chain combines TRBV14 with TRBJ1-3; no clear D. CDR1 is SGHDN and CDR2 is FVKESK in the germline V gene. V lost 0 bases to trimming and J lost 4 bases, with 10 bases between them. The CDR3 consists of 15 residues. For the CDR3, the DNA is TGTGCCAGCAGCCAAGATCGGGGTGCGGGAAACACCATATATTTT. Its protein product is CASSQDRGAGNTIYF.

The chain joins TRBV29-1 to TRBJ2-3, with D possibly matching TRBD2 (6 bases). V was clipped by 6 bases and J by 1 base, with 8 bases between them. CDR3 length: 12 amino acids. Germline CDR1 SQVTM, CDR2 ANQGSEA. CDR3 loop: CSVKRGTDTQYF. The CDR3 bases are TGCAGCGTAAAGCGGGGCACAGATACGCAGTATTTT.

The rearrangement joins TRBV5-1 to TRBJ2-5, with D possibly being TRBD1 (6 bases). This CDR3 spans 15 amino acids. Per the germline V gene, CDR1 is SGHRS and CDR2 is YFSETQ. V was pared by 4 bases and J by 5 bases, with 18 bases between. For the CDR3, the DNA is TGCGCCAGCAGCCGAAACGGACAGATCGGCGAGACCCAGTACTTC. It is translated as CASSRNGQIGETQYF. The full variable domain, rest sourced from reference TRBV5-1 and TRBJ2-5, is KAGVTQTPRYLIKTRGQQVTLSCSPISGHRSVSWYQQTPGQGLQFLFEYFSETQRNKGNFPGRFSGRQFSNSRSEMNVSTLELGDSALYLCASSRNGQIGETQYFGPGTRLLVL.

In its sample, this clone was seen a few times. V and J are TRBV19 and TRBJ2-1, with 8 bases aligning to TRBD2. This CDR3 is built from 14 residues. Germline CDR1 LNHDA, CDR2 SQIVND (reference sequence). V was pared by 4 bases and J by 6 bases, with 5 bases of the junction left unmatched. This chain's CDR3 is CASSSGRWGNEQFF. The CDR3, as DNA: TGTGCCAGTAGTAGCGGGAGGTGGGGCAATGAGCAGTTCTTC.

The V gene is TRBV5-4, the J gene TRBJ2-7; 10 bases match TRBD2. J lost 9 bases, V lost 0 bases, and 9 bases had no gene match. Germline lookup yields CDR1 SGHNT and CDR2 YYREEE (reference sequence). The CDR3 runs to 15 residues. This CDR3 reads CASSLEGSGRTWQYF. Here the CDR3 DNA reads TGTGCCAGCAGCTTGGAGGGTAGCGGGAGGACTTGGCAGTACTTC.

CDR3 residues: CASSLKTGTGVEKLFF. In DNA form, the CDR3 reads TGTGCCAGCAGCTTAAAAACCGGGACAGGGGTCGAAAAACTGTTTTTT. The J gene is TRBJ1-4, the V gene TRBV5-8; 10 bases line up with TRBD1. The germline V gene encodes CDR1 SGHTS and CDR2 YDEGEE. Trimming cost V 2 bases and J 8 bases; bases outside gene matches: 9. The CDR3 consists of 16 residues.

This chain uses TRBV19 with TRBJ1-2; tentative D call: TRBD1 (5 bases). Germline CDR1 is LNHDA and CDR2 is SQIVND (reference sequence). V lost 5 bases and J lost 7, with 14 bases in between. This CDR3 is 13 amino acids long. In DNA form, the CDR3 reads TGTGCCAGTAGTGACAGATCCTTAATTGGCTACACCTTC. Its protein product is CASSDRSLIGYTF. Using reference TRBV19 and TRBJ1-2 for the parts outside the CDR3, the full variable domain is DGGITQSPKYLFRKEGQNVTLSCEQNLNHDAMYWYRQDPGQGLRLIYYSQIVNDFQKGDIAEGYSVSREKKESFPLTVTSAQKNPTAFYLCASSDRSLIGYTFGSGTRLTVV.

The V and J genes are TRBV10-3 and TRBJ2-1, with TRBD2 identical over 11 bases. The CDR3 covers 20 residues. Germline V CDR1 and CDR2: ENHRY, SYGVKD. J was trimmed by 4 bases and V by 8 bases; bases with no gene match: 22. CDR3 residues: CAIRSGGTLSSGRVYNEQFF. CDR3 sequence (DNA): TGTGCCATCCGATCTGGGGGGACATTGAGTAGCGGGAGGGTTTACAATGAGCAGTTCTTC.

The table lists this clone with a few counts. The chain joins TRBV7-2 to TRBJ2-7; 7 bases are shared with TRBD2. CDR1 and CDR2 from the germline V gene are SGHTA and FQGNSA. The V segment lost 0 bases and the J segment 0 bases; nucleotides outside the gene matches: 5. The CDR3 is 16 residues long. Here the CDR3 reads CASSLAGGSNSYEQYF. In nucleotides, the CDR3 is TGTGCCAGCAGCTTAGCGGGAGGGTCCAACTCCTACGAGCAGTACTTC.

The J gene is TRBJ2-7, the V gene TRBV10-2; tentatively, D is TRBD1 (6 bases). CDR1 and CDR2 (germline): WSHSY, SAAADI. The CDR3 has 13 amino acids. Trimming removed 4 bases from V and 3 bases from J, with 10 bases in between. The CDR3 loop is CASSGTASYEQYF. Here the CDR3 DNA reads TGCGCCAGCAGTGGGACAGCGAGCTACGAGCAGTACTTC.